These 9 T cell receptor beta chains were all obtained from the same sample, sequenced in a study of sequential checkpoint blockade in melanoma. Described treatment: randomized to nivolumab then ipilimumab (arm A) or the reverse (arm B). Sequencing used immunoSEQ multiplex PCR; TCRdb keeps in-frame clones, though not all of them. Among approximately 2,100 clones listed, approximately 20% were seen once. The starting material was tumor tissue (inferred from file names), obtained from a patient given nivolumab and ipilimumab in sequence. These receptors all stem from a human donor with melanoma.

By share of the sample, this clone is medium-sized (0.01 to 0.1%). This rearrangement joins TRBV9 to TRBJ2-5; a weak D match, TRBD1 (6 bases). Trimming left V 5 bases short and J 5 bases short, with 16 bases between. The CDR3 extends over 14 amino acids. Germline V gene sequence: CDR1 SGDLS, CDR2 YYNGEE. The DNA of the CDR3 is TGTGCCAGCAGTTCGACAGGCGTCGTGGAGACCCAGTACTTC. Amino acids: CASSSTGVVETQYF.

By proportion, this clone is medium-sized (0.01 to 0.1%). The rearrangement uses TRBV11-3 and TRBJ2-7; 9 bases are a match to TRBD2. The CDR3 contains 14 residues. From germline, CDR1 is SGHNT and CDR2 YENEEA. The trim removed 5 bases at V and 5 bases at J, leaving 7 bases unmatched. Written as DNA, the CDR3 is TGTGCCAGCAGCCCCCAAACTAGCGGGCACGAGCAGTACTTC. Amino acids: CASSPQTSGHEQYF.

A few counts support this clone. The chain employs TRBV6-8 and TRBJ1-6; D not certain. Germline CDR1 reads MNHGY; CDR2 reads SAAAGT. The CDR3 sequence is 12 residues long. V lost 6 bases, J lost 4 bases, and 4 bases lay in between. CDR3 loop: CASSRYNSPLHF. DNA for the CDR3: TGTGCCAGCAGCCGATATAATTCACCCCTCCACTTT.

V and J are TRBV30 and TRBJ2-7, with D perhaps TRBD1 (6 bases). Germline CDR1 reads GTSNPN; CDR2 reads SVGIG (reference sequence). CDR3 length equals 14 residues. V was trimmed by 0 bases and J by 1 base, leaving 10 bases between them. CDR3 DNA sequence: TGTGCCTGGAGTGTACAGGGCGGTTCCTACGAGCAGTACTTC. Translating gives CAWSVQGGSYEQYF.

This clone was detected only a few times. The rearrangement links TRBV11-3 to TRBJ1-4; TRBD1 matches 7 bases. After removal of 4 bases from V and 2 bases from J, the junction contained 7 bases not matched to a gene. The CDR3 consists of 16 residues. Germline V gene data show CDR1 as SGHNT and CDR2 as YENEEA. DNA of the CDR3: TGTGCCAGCAGCTCCGGACAGGCCGCCACTAATGAAAAACTGTTTTTT. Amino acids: CASSSGQAATNEKLFF.

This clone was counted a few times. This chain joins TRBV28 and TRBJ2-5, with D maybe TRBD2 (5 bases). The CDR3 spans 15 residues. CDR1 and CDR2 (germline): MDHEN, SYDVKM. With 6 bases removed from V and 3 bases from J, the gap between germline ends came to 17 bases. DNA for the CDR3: TGTGCCAGCAGCTCCGGCAACCCGGGGAAAGAGACCCAGTACTTC. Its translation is CASSSGNPGKETQYF.

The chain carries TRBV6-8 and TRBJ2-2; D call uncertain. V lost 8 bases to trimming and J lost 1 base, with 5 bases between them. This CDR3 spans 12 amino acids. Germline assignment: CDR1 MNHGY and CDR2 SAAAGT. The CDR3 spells CASGVNTGELFF. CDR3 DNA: TGTGCCAGCGGAGTGAACACCGGGGAGCTGTTTTTT.

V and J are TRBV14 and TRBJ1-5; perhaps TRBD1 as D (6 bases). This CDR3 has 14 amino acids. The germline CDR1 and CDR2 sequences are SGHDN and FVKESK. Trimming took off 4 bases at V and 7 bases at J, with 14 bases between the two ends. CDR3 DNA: TGTGCCAGCAGCCCGGGGGGCCTCGGACAGCCCCAGCATTTT. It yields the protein CASSPGGLGQPQHF.

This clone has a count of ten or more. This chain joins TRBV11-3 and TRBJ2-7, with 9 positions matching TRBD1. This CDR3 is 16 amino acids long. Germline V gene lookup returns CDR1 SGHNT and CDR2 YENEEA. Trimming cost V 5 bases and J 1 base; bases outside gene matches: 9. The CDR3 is CASSPTPGQGSYEQYF. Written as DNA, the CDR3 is TGTGCCAGCAGCCCCACGCCGGGACAGGGTTCCTACGAGCAGTACTTC.